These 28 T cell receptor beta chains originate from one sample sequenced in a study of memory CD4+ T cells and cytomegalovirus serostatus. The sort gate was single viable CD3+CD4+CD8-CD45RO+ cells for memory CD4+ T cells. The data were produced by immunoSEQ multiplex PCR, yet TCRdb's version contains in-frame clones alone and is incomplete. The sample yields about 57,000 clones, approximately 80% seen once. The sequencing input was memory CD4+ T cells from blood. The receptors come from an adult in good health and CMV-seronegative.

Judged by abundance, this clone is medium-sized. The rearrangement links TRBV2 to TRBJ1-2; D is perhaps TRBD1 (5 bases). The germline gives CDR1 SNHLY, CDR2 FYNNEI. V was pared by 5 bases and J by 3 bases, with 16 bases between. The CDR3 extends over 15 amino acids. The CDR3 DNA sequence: TGTGCCAGCAGTAGTGAGGGGTTCTTCGACTATGGCTACACCTTC. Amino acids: CASSSEGFFDYGYTF.

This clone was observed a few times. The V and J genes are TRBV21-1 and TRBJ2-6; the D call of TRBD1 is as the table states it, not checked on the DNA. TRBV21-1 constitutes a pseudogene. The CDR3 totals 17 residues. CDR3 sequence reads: CASRKGVPLSGANVLTF. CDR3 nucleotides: TGTGCCAGCAGGAAGGGGGTCCCCCTCTCTGGGGCCAACGTCCTGACTTTC.

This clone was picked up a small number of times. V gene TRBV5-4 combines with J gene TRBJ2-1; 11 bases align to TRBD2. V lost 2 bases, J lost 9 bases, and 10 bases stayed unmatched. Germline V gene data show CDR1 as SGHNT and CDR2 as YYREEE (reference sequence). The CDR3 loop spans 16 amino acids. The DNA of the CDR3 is TGTGCCAGCAGCTTCGGGGATAGCGGGAGGGCCGCTGAGCAGTTCTTC. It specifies CASSFGDSGRAAEQFF.

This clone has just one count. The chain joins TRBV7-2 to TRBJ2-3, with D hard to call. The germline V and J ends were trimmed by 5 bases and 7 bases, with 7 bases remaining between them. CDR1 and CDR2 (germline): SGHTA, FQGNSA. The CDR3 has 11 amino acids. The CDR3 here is CASSPRNTQYF. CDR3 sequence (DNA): TGTGCCAGCAGCCCCCGAAATACGCAGTATTTT.

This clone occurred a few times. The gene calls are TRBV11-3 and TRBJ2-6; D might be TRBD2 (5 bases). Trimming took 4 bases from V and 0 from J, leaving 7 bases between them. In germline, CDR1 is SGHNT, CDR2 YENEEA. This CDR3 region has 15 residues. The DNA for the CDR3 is TGTGCCAGCAGCTCCGGGATCTCTGGGGCCAACGTCCTGACTTTC. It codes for CASSSGISGANVLTF.

The DNA for the CDR3 is TGTGCCAGCAGCTTGAGAAGGGATTCTGTAGCGAGGGATACGCAGTATTTT. Protein: CASSLRRDSVARDTQYF. V and J are TRBV5-8 and TRBJ2-3; tentatively, D is TRBD2 (5 bases). Trimming removed 1 base from V and 6 bases from J, with 21 bases in between. The CDR3 has 17 amino acids. The germline V gene has CDR1 SGHTS and CDR2 YDEGEE.

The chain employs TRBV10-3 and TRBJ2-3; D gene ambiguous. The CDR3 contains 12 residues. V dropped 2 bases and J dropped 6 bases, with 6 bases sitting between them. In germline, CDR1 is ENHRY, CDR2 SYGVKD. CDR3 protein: CAISETEDTQYF. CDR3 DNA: TGTGCCATCAGTGAGACCGAGGATACGCAGTATTTT.

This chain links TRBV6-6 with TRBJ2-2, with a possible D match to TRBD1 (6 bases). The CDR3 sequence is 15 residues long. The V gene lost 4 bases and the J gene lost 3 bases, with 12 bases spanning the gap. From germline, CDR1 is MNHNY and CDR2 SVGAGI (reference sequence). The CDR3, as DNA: TGTGCCAGCAGTTCGACCCCAGGGGACACCGGGGAGCTGTTTTTT. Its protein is CASSSTPGDTGELFF.

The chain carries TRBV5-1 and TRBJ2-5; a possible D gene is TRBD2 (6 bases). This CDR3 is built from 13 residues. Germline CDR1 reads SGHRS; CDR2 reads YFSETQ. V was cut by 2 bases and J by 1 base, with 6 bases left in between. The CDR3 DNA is TGCGCCAGCAGCTTTAGCGGCCAAGAGACCCAGTACTTC. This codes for CASSFSGQETQYF.

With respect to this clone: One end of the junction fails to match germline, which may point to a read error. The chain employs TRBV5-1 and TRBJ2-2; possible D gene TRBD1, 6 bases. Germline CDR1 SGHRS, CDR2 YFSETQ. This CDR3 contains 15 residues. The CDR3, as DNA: TGCGCCAGCAGCGCAAGTACAGGGAACCCCGGGGAGCTGTTTTTT. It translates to CASSASTGNPGELFF.

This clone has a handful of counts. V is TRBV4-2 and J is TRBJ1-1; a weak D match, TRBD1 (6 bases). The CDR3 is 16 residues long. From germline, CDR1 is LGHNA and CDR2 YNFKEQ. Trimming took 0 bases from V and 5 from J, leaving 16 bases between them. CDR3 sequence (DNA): TGTGCCAGCAGCCAAGACTGGGGGGCAGGGAGGACTGAAGCTTTCTTT. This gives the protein CASSQDWGAGRTEAFF.

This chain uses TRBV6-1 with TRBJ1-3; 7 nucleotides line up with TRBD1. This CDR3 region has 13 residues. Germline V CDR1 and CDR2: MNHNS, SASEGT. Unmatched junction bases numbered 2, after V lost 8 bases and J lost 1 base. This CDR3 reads CASLGQSGNTIYF. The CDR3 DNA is TGTGCCAGCTTGGGACAGTCTGGAAACACCATATATTTT.

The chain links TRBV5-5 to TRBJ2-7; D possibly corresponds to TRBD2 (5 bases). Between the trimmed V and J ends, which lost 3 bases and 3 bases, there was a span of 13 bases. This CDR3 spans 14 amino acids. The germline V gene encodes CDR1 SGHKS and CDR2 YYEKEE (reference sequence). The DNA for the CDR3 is TGTGCCAGCAGCTGGGCCCCCGGGGACTACGAGCAGTACTTC. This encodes CASSWAPGDYEQYF.

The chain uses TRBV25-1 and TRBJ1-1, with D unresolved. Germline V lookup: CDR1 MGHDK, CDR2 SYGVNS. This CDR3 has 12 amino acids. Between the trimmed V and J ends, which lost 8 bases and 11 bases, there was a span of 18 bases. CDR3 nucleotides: TGTGCCAGCTGCGAGGAGGGTTTGGGCGCTTTCTTT. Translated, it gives CASCEEGLGAFF.

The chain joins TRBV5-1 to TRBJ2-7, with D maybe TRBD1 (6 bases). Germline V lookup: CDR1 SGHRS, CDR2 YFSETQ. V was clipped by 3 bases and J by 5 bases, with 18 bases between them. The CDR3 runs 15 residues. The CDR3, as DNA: TGCGCCAGCAGCTCTACAGGCGACAGGTCCCACGAGCAGTACTTC. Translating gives CASSSTGDRSHEQYF.

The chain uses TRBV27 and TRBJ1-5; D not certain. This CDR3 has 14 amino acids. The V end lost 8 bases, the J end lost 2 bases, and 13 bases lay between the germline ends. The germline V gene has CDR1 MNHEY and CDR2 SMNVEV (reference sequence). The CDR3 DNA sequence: TGTGCCAGCCAAACGCTGGGTCGCAATCAGCCCCAGCATTTT. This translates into CASQTLGRNQPQHF.

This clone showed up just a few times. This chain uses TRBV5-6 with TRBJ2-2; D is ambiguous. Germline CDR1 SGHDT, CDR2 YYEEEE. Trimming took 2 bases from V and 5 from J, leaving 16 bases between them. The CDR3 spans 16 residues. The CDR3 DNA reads TGTGCCAGCAGCTTTGGCGACGCTAGGGAAACCGGGGAGCTGTTTTTT. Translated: CASSFGDARETGELFF.

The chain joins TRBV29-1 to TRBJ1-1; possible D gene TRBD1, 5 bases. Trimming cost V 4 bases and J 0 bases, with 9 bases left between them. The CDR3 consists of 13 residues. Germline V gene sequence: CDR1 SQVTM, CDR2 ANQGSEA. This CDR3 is CSVAGQMNTEAFF. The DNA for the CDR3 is TGCAGCGTTGCGGGGCAGATGAACACTGAAGCTTTCTTT.

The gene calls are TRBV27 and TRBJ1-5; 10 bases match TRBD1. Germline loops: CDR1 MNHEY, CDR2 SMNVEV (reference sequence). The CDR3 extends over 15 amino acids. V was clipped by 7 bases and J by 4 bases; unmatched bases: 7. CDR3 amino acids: CASKRGQGRNQPQHF. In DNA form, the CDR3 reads TGTGCCAGCAAACGGGGACAGGGGAGGAATCAGCCCCAGCATTTT.

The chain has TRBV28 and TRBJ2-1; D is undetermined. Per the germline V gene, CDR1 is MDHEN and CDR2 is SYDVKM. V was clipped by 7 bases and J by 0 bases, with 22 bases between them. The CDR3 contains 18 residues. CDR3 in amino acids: CASITSPKLGTSYNEQFF. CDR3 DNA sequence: TGTGCCAGCATCACCTCACCCAAATTAGGAACCTCCTACAATGAGCAGTTCTTC. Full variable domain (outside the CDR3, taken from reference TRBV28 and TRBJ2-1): DVKVTQSSRYLVKRTGEKVFLECVQDMDHENMFWYRQDPGLGLRLIYFSYDVKMKEKGDIPEGYSVSREKKERFSLILESASTNQTSMYLCASITSPKLGTSYNEQFFGPGTRLTVL.

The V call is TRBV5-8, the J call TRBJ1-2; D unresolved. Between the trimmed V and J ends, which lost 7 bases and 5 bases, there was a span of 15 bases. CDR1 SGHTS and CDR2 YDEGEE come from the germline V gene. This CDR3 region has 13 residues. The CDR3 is CASGRGAEYGYTF. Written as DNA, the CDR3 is TGTGCCAGCGGCCGAGGAGCTGAATATGGCTACACCTTC. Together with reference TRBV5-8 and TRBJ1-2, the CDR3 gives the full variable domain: EAGVTQSPTHLIKTRGQQATLRCSPISGHTSVYWYQQALGLGLQFLLWYDEGEERNRGNFPPRFSGRQFPNYSSELNVNALELEDSALYLCASGRGAEYGYTFGSGTRLTVV.

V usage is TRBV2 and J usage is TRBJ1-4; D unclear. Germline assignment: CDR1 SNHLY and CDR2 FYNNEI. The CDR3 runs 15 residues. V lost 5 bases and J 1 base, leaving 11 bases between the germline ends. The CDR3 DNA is TGTGCCAGCAGTACTGTTGAAATAACTAATGAAAAACTGTTTTTT. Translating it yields CASSTVEITNEKLFF.

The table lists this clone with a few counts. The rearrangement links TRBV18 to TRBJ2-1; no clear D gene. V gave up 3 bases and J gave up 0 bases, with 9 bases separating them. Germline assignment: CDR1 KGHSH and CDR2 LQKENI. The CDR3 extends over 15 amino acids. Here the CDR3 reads CASSPNPFSYNEQFF. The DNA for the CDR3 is TGTGCCAGCTCACCTAACCCGTTCTCCTACAATGAGCAGTTCTTC. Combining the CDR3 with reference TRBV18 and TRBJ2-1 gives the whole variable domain NAGVMQNPRHLVRRRGQEARLRCSPMKGHSHVYWYRQLPEEGLKFMVYLQKENIIDESGMPKERFSAEFPKEGPSILRIQQVVRGDSAAYFCASSPNPFSYNEQFFGPGTRLTVL.

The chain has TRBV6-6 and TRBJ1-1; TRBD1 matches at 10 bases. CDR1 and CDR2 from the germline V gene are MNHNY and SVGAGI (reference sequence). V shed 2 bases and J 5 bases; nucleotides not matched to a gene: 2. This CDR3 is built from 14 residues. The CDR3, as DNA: TGTGCCAGCAGTTACGACAGGGGGCGAACTGAAGCTTTCTTT. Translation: CASSYDRGRTEAFF.

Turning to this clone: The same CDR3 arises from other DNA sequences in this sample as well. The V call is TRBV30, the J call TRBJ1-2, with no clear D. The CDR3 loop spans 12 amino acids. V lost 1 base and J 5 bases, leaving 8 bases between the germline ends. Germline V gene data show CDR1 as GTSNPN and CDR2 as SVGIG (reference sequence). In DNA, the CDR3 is TGTGCCTGGAGTGCCGGAAAATATGGCTACACCTTC. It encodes CAWSAGKYGYTF.

CDR3 loop: CASKTGLFVHRDEQFF. In DNA form, the CDR3 reads TGTGCCAGCAAAACCGGGCTTTTTGTTCATCGCGATGAGCAGTTCTTC. V gene TRBV27 combines with J gene TRBJ2-1; D is undetermined. Trimming left V 7 bases short and J 8 bases short, with 24 bases between. The CDR3 is 16 amino acids. The germline gives CDR1 MNHEY, CDR2 SMNVEV (reference sequence).

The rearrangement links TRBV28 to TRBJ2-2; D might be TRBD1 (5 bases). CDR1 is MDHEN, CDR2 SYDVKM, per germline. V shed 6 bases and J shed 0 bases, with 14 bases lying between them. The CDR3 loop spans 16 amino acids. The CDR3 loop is CASRVTALSNTGELFF. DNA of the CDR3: TGTGCCAGCAGGGTGACAGCCCTATCGAACACCGGGGAGCTGTTTTTT.

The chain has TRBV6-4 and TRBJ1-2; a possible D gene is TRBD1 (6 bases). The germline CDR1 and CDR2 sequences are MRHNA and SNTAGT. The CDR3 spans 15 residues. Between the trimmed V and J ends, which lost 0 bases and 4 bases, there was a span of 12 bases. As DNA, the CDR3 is TGTGCCAGCAGTGACTCGAAGCGGGGGGCCTATGGCTACACCTTC. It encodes CASSDSKRGAYGYTF.